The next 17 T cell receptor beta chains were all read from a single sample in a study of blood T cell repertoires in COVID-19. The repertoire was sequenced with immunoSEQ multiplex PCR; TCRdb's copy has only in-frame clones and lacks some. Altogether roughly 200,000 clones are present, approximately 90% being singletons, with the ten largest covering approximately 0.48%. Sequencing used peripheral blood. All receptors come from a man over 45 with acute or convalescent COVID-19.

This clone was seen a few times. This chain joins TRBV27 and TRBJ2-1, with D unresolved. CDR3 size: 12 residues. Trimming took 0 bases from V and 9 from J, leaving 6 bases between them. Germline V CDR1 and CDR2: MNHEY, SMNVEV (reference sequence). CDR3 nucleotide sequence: TGTGCCAGCAGTTTATCGTACGGTGAGCAGTTCTTC. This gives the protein CASSLSYGEQFF.

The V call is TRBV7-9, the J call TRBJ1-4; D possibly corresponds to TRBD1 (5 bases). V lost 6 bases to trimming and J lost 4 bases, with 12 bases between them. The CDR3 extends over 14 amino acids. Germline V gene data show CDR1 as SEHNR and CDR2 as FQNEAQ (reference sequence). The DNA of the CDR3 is TGTGCCAGCAGGGTGGACATCAGTAATGAAAAACTGTTTTTT. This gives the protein CASRVDISNEKLFF.

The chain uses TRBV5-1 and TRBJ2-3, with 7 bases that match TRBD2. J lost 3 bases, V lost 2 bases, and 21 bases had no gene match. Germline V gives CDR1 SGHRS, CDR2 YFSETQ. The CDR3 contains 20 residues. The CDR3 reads CASSLGIQGGLAAITDTQYF. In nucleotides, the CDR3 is TGCGCCAGCAGCTTAGGGATACAAGGAGGTCTAGCGGCGATAACAGATACGCAGTATTTT.

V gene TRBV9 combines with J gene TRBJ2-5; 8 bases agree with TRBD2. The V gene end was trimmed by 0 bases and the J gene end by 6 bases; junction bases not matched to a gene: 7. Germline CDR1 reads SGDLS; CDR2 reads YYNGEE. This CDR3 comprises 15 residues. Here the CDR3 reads CASSVAGGRGKTQYF. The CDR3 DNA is TGTGCCAGCAGCGTAGCGGGGGGGCGAGGAAAGACCCAGTACTTC.

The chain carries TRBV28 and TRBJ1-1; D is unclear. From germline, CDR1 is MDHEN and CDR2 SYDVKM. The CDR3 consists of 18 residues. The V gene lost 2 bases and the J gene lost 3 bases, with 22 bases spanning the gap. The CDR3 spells CASSLKTGGLRSYTEAFF. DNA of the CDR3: TGTGCCAGCAGTTTAAAGACGGGAGGATTACGCTCCTACACTGAAGCTTTCTTT.

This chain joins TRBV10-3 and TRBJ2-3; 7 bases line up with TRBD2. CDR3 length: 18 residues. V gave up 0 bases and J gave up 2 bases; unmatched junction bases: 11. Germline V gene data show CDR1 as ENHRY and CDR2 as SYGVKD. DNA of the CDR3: TGTGCCATCAGTGAGTCTCTATTTGCGGGAGAGGCCACAGATACGCAGTATTTT. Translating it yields CAISESLFAGEATDTQYF.

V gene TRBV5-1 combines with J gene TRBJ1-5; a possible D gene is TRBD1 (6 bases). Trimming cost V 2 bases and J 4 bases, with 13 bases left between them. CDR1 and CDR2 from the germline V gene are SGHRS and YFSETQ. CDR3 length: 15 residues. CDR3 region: CASSFRGGWNQPQHF. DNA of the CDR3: TGCGCCAGCAGCTTTAGGGGGGGCTGGAATCAGCCCCAGCATTTT.

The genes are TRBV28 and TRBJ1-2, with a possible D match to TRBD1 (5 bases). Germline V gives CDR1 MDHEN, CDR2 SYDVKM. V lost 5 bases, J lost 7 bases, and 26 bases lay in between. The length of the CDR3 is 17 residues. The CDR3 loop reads CASSPRAPLGRVFGYTF. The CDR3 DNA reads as TGTGCCAGCAGTCCCAGGGCCCCTCTCGGCAGGGTGTTTGGCTACACCTTC.

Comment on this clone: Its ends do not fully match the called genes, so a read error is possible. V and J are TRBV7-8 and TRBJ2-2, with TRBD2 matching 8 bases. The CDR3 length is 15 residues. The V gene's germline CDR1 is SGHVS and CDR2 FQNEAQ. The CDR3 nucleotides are TGTGCCAGCAGCCTAGCTAGCGGGCATACCGGGGAGCTGTTTTTT. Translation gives CASSLASGHTGELFF.

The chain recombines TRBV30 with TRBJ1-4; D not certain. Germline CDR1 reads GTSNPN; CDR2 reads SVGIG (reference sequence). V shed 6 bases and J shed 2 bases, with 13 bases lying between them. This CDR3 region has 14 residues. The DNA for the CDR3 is TGTGCCTGCAACCGGGAGGTCACTAATGAAAAACTGTTTTTT. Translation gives CACNREVTNEKLFF.

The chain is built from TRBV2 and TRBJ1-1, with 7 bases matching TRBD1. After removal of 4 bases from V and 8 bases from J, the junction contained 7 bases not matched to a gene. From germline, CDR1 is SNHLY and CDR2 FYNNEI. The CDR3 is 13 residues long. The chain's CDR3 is CASSGDSEWEAFF. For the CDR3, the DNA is TGTGCCAGCAGTGGGGACAGCGAATGGGAAGCTTTCTTT.

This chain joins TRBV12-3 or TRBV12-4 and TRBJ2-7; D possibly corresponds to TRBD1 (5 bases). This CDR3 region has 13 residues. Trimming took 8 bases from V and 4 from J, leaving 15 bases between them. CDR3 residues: CASGKGLRYEQYF. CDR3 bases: TGTGCCAGCGGGAAGGGGCTTAGGTACGAGCAGTACTTC.

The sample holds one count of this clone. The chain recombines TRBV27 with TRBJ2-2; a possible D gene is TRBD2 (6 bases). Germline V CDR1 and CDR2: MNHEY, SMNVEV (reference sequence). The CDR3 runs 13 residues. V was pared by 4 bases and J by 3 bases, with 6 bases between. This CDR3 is CASSWGDTGELFF. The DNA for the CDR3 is TGTGCCAGCAGTTGGGGGGACACCGGGGAGCTGTTTTTT.

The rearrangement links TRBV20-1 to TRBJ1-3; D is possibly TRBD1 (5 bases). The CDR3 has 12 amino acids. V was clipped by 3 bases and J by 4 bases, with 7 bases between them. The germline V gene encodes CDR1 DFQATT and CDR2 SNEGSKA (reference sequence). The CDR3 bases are TGCAGTGCTAGTCGACAGGGAAACACCATATATTTT. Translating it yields CSASRQGNTIYF.

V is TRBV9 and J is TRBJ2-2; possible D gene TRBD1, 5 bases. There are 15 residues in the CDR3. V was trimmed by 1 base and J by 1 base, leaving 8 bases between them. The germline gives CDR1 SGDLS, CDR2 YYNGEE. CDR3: CASSVQTGNTGELFF. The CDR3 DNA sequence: TGTGCCAGCAGCGTACAAACAGGGAACACCGGGGAGCTGTTTTTT.

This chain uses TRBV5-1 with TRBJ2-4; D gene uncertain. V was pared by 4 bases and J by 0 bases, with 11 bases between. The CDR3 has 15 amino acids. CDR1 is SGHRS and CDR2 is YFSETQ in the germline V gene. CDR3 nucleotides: TGCGCCAGCAGCCCCTCGTTCCTAGCCAAAAACATTCAGTACTTC. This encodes CASSPSFLAKNIQYF.

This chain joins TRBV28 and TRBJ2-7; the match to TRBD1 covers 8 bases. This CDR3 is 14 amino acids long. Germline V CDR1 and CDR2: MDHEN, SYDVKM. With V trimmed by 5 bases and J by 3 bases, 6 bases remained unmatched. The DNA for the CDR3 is TGTGCCAGCAGTCCGACAGGGGAAAACTACGAGCAGTACTTC. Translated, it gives CASSPTGENYEQYF.